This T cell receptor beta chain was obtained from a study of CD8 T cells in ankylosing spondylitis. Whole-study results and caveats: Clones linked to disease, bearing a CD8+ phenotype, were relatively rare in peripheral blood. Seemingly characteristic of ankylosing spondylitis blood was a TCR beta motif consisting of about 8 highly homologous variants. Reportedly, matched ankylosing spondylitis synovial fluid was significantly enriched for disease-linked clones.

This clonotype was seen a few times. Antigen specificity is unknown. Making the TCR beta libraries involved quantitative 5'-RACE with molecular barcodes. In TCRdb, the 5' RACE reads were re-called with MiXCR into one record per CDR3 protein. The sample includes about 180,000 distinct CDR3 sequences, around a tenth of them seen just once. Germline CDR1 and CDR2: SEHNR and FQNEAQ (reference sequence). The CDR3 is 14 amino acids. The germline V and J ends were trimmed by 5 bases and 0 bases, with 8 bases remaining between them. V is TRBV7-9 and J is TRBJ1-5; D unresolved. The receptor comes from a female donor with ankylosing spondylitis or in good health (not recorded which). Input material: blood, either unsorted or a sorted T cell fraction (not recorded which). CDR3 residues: CASSPVASNQPQHF. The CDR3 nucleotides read TGTGCCAGCAGCCCGGTAGCTAGCAATCAGCCCCAGCATTTT.